This T cell receptor (beta chain) originates from a study of blood T cell repertoires in COVID-19. The CDR3 is 11 amino acids. Germline CDR1 reads SQVTM; CDR2 reads ANQGSEA. Trimming pared 5 bases from V and 0 bases from J, leaving 4 bases between. Under the authors' procedure: Reference gene primer amplification yielded estimated nucleated cell counts. Clones were read by immunoSEQ multiplex PCR, and TCRdb kept only the in-frame ones, dropping some. From that table come the V and J calls and clone size; the DNA was used to work out D and trimming. Among more than 200,000 clones listed, approximately 80% were seen once.

Source material: peripheral blood. This receptor was identified in an elderly man with acute or convalescent COVID-19. This chain links TRBV29-1 with TRBJ1-1; D uncertain. The CDR3: CSVQVNTEAFF. CDR3 DNA: TGCAGCGTTCAGGTGAACACTGAAGCTTTCTTT.